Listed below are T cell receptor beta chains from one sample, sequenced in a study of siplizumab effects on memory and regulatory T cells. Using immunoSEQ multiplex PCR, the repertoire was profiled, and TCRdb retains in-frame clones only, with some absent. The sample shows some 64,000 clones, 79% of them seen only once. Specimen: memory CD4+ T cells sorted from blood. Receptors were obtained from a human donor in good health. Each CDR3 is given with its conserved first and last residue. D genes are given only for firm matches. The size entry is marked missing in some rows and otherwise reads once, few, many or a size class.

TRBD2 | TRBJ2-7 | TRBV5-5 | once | CASSLVGGGASYEQYF | TGTGCCAGCAGCTTGGTCGGCGGGGGGGCCTCCTACGAGCAGTACTTC
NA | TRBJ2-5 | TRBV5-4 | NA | CASSYDRQETQYF | TGTGCCAGCAGCTACGACAGACAAGAGACCCAGTACTTC
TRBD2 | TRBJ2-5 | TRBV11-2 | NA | CASSLLFPSGGRETQYF | TGTGCCAGCAGCTTATTATTCCCTAGCGGGGGTAGAGAGACCCAGTACTTC
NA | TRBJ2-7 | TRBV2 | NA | CASSDEIWAGFYEQYF | TGTGCCAGCAGTGATGAAATTTGGGCAGGTTTCTACGAGCAGTACTTC
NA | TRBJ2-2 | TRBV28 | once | CASSFGLGITGELFF | TGTGCCAGCAGTTTCGGTTTAGGTATAACCGGGGAGCTGTTTTTT
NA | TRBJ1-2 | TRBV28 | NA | CASSPGTRDLGGYTF | TGTGCCAGCAGCCCGGGGACGCGGGACCTGGGTGGCTACACCTTC
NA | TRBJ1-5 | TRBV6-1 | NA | CASSRNRADQPQHF | TGTGCCAGCAGCCGCAACAGGGCCGATCAGCCCCAGCATTTT
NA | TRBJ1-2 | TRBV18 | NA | CASSRDGRYGYTF | TGTGCCAGCTCACGAGACGGGAGATATGGCTACACCTTC
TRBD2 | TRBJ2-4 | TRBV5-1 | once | CASSLQRGALAKNIQYF | TGCGCCAGCAGTCTCCAGCGGGGGGCTCTAGCCAAAAACATTCAGTACTTC
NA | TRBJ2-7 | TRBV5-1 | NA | CASSSSVGYEQYF | TGCGCCAGCAGCTCAAGTGTCGGCTACGAGCAGTACTTC
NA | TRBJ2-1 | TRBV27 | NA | CASSRTSGGSYNEQFF | TGTGCCAGCAGCCGGACGTCGGGTGGCTCCTACAATGAGCAGTTCTTC
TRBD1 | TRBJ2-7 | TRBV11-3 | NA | CASSSTGQPYEQYF | TGTGCCAGCAGCTCCACGGGACAGCCCTACGAGCAGTACTTC
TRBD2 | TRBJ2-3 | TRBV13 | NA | CASSLRTGGLTDTQYF | TGTGCCAGCAGCTTAAGGACGGGGGGGCTCACAGATACGCAGTATTTT
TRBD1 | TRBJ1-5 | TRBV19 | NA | CESRPGTGGNNQPQHF | TGTGAATCCCGGCCCGGGACAGGGGGGAATAATCAGCCCCAGCATTTT
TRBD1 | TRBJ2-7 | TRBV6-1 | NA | CASSDLFRGQGLSYEQYF | TGTGCCAGCAGTGACCTATTCCGGGGACAGGGACTCTCCTACGAGCAGTACTTC
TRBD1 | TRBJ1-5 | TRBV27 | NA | CASSLLGGQIEPQHF | TGTGCCAGCAGTTTATTAGGGGGACAGATCGAGCCCCAGCATTTT
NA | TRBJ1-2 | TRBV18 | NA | CASSPRRGGVYGYTF | TGTGCCAGCTCACCACGAAGGGGAGGAGTCTATGGCTACACCTTC
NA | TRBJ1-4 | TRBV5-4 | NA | CASSLSGSTNEKLFF | TGTGCCAGCAGCTTGTCCGGCTCAACTAATGAAAAACTGTTTTTT
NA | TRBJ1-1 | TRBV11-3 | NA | CASRRTVNTEAFF | TGTGCCAGCAGAAGGACAGTGAACACTGAAGCTTTCTTT
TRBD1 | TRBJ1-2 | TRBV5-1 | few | CASSSVGQGADGYTF | TGCGCCAGCAGCTCGGTGGGGCAGGGGGCTGATGGCTACACCTTC
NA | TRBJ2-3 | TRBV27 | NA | CASSWKGGTSTDTQYF | TGTGCCAGCAGTTGGAAAGGCGGGACAAGCACAGATACGCAGTATTTT
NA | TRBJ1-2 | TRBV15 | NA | CATSHGRDYGYTF | TGTGCCACCAGCCACGGGCGGGATTATGGCTACACCTTC
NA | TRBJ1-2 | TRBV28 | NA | CASSLTADNYGYTF | TGTGCCAGCAGTTTAACAGCAGATAACTATGGCTACACCTTC
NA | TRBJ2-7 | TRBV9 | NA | CASSAEGPYEQYF | TGTGCCAGCAGCGCCGAGGGGCCCTACGAGCAGTACTTC
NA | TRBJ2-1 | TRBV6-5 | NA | CASHKAGGAYNEQFF | TGTGCCAGCCACAAGGCAGGGGGGGCCTACAATGAGCAGTTCTTC
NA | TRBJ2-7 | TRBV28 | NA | CASRGGDRLNEQYF | TGTGCCAGCAGGGGAGGGGACAGACTAAACGAGCAGTACTTC
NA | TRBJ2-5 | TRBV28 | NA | CASREQETQYF | TGTGCCAGCAGGGAACAAGAGACCCAGTACTTC
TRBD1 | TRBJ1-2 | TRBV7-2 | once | CASSLQGARGYTF | TGTGCCAGCAGCTTACAGGGGGCGCGGGGCTACACCTTC